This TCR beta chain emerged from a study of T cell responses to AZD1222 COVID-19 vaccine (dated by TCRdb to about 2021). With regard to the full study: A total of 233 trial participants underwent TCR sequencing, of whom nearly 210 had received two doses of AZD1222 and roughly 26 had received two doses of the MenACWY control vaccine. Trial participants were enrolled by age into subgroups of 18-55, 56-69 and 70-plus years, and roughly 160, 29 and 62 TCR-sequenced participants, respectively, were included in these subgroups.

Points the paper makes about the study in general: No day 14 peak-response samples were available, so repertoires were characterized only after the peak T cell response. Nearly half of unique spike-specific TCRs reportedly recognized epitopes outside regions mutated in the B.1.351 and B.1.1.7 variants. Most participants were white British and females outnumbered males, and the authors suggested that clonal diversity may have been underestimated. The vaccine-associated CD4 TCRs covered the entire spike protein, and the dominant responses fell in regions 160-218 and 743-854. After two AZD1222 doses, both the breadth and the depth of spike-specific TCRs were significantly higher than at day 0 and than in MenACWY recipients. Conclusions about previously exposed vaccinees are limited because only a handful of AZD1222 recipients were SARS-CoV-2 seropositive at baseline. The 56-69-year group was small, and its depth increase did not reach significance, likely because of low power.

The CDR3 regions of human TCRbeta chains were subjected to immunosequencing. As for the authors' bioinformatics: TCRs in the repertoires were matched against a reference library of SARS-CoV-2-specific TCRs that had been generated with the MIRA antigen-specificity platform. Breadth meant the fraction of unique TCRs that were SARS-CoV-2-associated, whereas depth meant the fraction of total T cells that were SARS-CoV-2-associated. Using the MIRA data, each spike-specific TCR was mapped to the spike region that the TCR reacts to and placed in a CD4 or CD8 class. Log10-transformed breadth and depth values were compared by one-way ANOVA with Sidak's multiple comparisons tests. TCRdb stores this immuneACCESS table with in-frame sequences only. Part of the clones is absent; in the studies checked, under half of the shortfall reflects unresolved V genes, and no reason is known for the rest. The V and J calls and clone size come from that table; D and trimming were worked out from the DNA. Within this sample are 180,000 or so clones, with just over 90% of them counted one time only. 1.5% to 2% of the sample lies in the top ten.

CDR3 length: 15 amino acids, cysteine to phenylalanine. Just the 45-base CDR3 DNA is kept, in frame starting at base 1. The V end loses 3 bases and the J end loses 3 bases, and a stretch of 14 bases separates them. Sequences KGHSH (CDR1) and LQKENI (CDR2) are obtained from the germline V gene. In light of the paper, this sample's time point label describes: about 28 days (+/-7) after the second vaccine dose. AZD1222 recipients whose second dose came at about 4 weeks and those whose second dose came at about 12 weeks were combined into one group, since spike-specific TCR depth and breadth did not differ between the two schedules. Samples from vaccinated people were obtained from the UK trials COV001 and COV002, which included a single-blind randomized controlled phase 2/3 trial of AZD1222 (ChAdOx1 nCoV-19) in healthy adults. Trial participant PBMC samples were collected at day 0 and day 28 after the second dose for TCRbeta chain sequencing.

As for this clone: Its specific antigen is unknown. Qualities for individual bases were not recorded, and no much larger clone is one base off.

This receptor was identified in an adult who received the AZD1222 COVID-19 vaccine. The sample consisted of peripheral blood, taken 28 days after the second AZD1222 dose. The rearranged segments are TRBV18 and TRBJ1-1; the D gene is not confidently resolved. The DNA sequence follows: TGTGCCAGCTCACCTCAACCTGGACGGGACACTGAAGCTTTCTTT. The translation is CASSPQPGRDTEAFF. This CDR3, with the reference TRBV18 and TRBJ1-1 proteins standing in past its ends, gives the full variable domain NAGVMQNPRHLVRRRGQEARLRCSPMKGHSHVYWYRQLPEEGLKFMVYLQKENIIDESGMPKERFSAEFPKEGPSILRIQQVVRGDSAAYFCASSPQPGRDTEAFFGQGTRLTVV.